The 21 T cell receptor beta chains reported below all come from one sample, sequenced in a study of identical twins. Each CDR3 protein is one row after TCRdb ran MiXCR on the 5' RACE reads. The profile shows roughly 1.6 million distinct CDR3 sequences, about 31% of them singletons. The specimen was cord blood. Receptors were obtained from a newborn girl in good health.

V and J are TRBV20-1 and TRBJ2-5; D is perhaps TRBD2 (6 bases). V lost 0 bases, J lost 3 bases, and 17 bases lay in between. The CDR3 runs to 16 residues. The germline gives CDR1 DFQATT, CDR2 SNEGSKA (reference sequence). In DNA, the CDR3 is TGCAGTGCTAGAGAGAGACTAGAATCCGCCGAAGAGACCCAGTACTTC. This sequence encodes CSARERLESAEETQYF.

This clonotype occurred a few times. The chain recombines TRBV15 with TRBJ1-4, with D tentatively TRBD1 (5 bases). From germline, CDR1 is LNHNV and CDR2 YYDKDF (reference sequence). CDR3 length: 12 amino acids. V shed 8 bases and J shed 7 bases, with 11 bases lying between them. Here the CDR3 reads CATATGSEKLFF. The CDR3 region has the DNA TGTGCCACCGCAACAGGATCTGAAAAACTGTTTTTT.

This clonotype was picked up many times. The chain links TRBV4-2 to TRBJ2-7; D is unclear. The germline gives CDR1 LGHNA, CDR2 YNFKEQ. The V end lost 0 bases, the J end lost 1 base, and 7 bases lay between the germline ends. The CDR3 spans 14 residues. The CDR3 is CASSQEGGSYEQYF. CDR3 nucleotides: TGTGCCAGCAGCCAAGAAGGCGGATCCTACGAGCAGTACTTC.

The CDR3 is CASSSQGRKNIQYF. CDR3 nucleotide sequence: TGTGCCAGTAGTAGCCAGGGGAGGAAAAACATTCAGTACTTC. The V call is TRBV19, the J call TRBJ2-4, with D perhaps TRBD1 or TRBD2 (6 bases each). The CDR3 length is 14 residues. The germline V gene encodes CDR1 LNHDA and CDR2 SQIVND (reference sequence). V gave up 4 bases and J gave up 4 bases, with 11 bases separating them.

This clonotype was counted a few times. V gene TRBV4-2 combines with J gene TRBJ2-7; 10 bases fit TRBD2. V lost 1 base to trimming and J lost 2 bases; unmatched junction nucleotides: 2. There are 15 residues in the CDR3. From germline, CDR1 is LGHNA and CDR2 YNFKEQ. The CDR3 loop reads CASSQGSGRAYEQYF. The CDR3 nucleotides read TGTGCCAGCAGCCAAGGGAGCGGGAGGGCCTACGAGCAGTACTTC.

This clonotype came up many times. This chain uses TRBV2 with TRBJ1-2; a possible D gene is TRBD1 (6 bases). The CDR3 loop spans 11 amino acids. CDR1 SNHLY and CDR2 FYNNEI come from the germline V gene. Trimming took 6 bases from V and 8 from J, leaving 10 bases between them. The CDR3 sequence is CASRAGDGYTF. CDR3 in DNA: TGTGCCAGCAGAGCAGGGGACGGCTACACCTTC.

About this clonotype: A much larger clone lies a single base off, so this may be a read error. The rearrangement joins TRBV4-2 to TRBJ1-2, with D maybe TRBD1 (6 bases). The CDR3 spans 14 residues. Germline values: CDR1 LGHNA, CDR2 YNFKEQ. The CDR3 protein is CASNQGTGKYGYTF. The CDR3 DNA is TGTGCCAGCAACCAAGGCACAGGGAAATATGGCTACACCTTC.

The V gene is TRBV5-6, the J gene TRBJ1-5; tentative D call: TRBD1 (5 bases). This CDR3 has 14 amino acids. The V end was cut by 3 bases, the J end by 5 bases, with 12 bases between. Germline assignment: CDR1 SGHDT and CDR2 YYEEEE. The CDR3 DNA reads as TGTGCCAGCAGCTGGAGGGGAGGCCATCAGCCCCAGCATTTT. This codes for CASSWRGGHQPQHF. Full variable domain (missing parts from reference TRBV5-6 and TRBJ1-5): DAGVTQSPTHLIKTRGQQVTLRCSPKSGHDTVSWYQQALGQGPQFIFQYYEEEERQRGNFPDRFSGHQFPNYSSELNVNALLLGDSALYLCASSWRGGHQPQHFGDGTRLSIL.

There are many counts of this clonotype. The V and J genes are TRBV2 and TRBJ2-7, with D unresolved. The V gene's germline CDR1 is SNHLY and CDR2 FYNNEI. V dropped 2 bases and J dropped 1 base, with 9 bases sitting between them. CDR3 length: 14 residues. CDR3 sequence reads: CASSERPRSYEQYF. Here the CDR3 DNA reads TGTGCCAGCAGTGAACGGCCTCGGTCCTACGAGCAGTACTTC.

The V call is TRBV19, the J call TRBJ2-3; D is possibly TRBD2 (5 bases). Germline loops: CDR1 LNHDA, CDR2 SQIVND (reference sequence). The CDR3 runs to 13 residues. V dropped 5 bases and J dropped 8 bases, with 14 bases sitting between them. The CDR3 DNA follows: TGTGCCAGTAGTCCACGGGGTCGCCCTACGCAGTATTTT. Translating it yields CASSPRGRPTQYF.

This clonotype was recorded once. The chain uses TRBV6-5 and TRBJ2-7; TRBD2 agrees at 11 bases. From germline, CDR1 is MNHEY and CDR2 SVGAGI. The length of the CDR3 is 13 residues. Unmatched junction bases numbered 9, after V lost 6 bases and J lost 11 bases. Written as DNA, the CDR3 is TGTGCCAGCAGGACTAGCGGGAACACCGGGGAGTACTTC. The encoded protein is CASRTSGNTGEYF.

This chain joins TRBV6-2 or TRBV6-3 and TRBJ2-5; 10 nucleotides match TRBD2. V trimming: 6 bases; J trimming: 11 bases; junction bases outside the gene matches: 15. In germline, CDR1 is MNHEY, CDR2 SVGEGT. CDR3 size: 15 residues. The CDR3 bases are TGTGCCAGCAGACGAAGCGGGAGGGCCTACAATGAGCAGTACTTC. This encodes CASRRSGRAYNEQYF.

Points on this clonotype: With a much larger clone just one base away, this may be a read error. CDR3 region: CASSEWPENIQYF. The CDR3, as DNA: TGTGCCAGCAGTGAATGGCCAGAAAACATTCAGTACTTC. V gene TRBV10-3 combines with J gene TRBJ2-7; D unresolved. The J call could be wrong; TRBJ2-4 is a better fit for the DNA end. The CDR3 spans 13 residues. CDR1 is ENHRY, CDR2 SYGVKD, per germline.

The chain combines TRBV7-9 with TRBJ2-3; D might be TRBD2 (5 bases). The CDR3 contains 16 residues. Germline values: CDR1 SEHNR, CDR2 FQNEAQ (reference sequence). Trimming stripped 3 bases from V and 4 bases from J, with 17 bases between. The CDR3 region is CASSFAFWTRPDTQYF. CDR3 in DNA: TGTGCCAGCAGCTTCGCCTTTTGGACTCGGCCAGATACGCAGTATTTT.

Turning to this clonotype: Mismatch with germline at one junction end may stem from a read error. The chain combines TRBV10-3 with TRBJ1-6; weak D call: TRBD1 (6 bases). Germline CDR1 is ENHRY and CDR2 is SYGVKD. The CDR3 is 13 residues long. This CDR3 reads CAISGTGASPPHF. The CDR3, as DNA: TGTGCCATCAGCGGAACGGGGGCTTCACCCCCCCACTTT.

The CDR3 is CASSGGGREQFF. Here the CDR3 DNA reads TGTGCCAGCAGCGGCGGAGGGCGTGAGCAGTTCTTC. This chain links TRBV28 with TRBJ2-1; TRBD2 might be the D (6 bases). The CDR3 runs to 12 residues. V lost 6 bases and J 9 bases, leaving 12 bases between the germline ends. The germline CDR1 and CDR2 sequences are MDHEN and SYDVKM.

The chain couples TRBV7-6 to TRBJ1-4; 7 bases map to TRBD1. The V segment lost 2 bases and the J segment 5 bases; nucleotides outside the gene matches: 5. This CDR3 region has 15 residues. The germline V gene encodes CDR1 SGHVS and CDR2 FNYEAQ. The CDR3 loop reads CASSLFPDRNEKLFF. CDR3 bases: TGTGCCAGCAGCTTATTCCCGGACAGGAATGAAAAACTGTTTTTT.

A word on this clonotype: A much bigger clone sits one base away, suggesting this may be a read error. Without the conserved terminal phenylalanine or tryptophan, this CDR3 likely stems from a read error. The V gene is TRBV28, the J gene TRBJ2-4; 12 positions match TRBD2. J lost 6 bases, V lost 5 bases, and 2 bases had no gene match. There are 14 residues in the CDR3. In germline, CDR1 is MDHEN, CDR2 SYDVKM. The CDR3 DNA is TGTGCCAGCAGTCTAGCGGGAGGGCGAAACATTCAGTACTAC. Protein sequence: CASSLAGGRNIQYY.

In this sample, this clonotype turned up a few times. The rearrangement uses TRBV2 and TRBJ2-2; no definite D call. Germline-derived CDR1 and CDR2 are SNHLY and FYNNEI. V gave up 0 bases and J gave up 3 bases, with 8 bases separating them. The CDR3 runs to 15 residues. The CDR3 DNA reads TGTGCCAGCAGTGAAGCGCAACTTTACACCGGGGAGCTGTTTTTT. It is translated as CASSEAQLYTGELFF.

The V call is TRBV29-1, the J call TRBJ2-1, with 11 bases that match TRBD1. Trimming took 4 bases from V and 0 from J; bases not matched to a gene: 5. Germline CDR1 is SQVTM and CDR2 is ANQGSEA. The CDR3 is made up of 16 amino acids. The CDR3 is CSVGPGTGGSYNEQFF. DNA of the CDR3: TGCAGCGTTGGGCCCGGGACAGGGGGCTCCTACAATGAGCAGTTCTTC.

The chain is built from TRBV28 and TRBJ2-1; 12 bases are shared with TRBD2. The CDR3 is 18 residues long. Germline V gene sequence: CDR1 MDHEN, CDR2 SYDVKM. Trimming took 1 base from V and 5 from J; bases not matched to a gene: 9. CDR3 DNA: TGTGCCAGCAGTTTATTCCATTTCCTAGCGGGAGGGAACAATGAGCAGTTCTTC. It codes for CASSLFHFLAGGNNEQFF.